A single sample gave rise to the 8 T cell receptor beta chains below, sequenced in a study of blood T cell repertoires in COVID-19. Method: immunoSEQ multiplex PCR; TCRdb's copy keeps in-frame clones and lacks some. The repertoire holds 30,000 to 40,000 clones, with almost 90% as singletons. The sequenced material came from peripheral blood. These TCRs come from a woman in her 70s with active COVID-19.

Only a few counts were recorded for this clone. V and J are TRBV4-1 and TRBJ2-7, with D hard to call. There are 16 residues in the CDR3. The V gene's germline CDR1 is MGHRA and CDR2 YSYEKL. Trimming took off 0 bases at V and 0 bases at J, with 12 bases between the two ends. CDR3: CASSQDTTRSSYEQYF. In DNA, the CDR3 is TGCGCCAGCAGCCAAGATACCACTCGGAGCTCCTACGAGCAGTACTTC.

This sequence joins TRBV7-2 and TRBJ2-1, with 10 bases that match TRBD2. Germline loops: CDR1 SGHTA, CDR2 FQGNSA. The V gene end was trimmed by 5 bases and the J gene end by 8 bases; junction bases not matched to a gene: 6. The CDR3 spans 14 residues. DNA of the CDR3: TGTGCCAGCAGCCCCACTAGCGGGGCGGATGAGCAGTTCTTC. Translated, it gives CASSPTSGADEQFF.

The gene calls are TRBV20-1 and TRBJ2-7; 8 nucleotides match TRBD2. Germline V gives CDR1 DFQATT, CDR2 SNEGSKA (reference sequence). The CDR3 length is 14 residues. With 3 bases clipped from V and 1 base from J, the junction kept 5 bases outside the gene matches. CDR3 amino acids: CSASLRGGSYEQYF. The DNA for the CDR3 is TGCAGTGCTAGTCTACGGGGGGGGTCCTACGAGCAGTACTTC.

This chain connects TRBV7-2 to TRBJ2-3, with TRBD2 matching 8 bases. V lost 7 bases, J lost 2 bases, and 8 bases stayed unmatched. Germline lookup yields CDR1 SGHTA and CDR2 FQGNSA. The CDR3 covers 15 residues. CDR3 loop: CASIPRGGPTDTQYF. CDR3 DNA: TGTGCCAGCATCCCCCGGGGGGGTCCCACAGATACGCAGTATTTT.

The table lists this clone with a few counts. This sequence joins TRBV4-2 and TRBJ1-1; D gene ambiguous. Trimming pared 1 base from V and 3 bases from J, leaving 12 bases between. CDR3 length equals 15 residues. Germline V lookup: CDR1 LGHNA, CDR2 YNFKEQ. The CDR3 bases are TGTGCCAGCAGCCAAGGGAGTGGAGGAGACACTGAAGCTTTCTTT. Translating gives CASSQGSGGDTEAFF.

This chain joins TRBV5-1 and TRBJ1-1; D may be TRBD1 (6 bases). Per germline, CDR1 SGHRS and CDR2 YFSETQ. V gave up 4 bases and J gave up 0 bases, with 10 bases separating them. The length of the CDR3 is 14 residues. The CDR3 sequence: CASSPGTLNTEAFF. The CDR3 nucleotides read TGCGCCAGCAGCCCGGGGACACTGAACACTGAAGCTTTCTTT.

The V gene is TRBV6-1, the J gene TRBJ1-5; D uncertain. Between the trimmed V and J ends, which lost 1 base and 6 bases, there was a span of 13 bases. Germline V gene lookup returns CDR1 MNHNS and CDR2 SASEGT. The CDR3 runs to 15 residues. CDR3 sequence: CASSEGSVAGQPQHF. CDR3 DNA: TGTGCCAGCAGTGAAGGTAGCGTTGCGGGTCAGCCCCAGCATTTT.

This rearrangement joins TRBV2 to TRBJ2-7; perhaps TRBD2 as D (5 bases). CDR3 length: 12 residues. The V gene lost 8 bases and the J gene lost 5 bases, with 13 bases spanning the gap. Germline-derived CDR1 and CDR2 are SNHLY and FYNNEI. CDR3 protein: CASALEGDEQYF. The CDR3 DNA sequence: TGTGCCAGCGCACTTGAGGGCGACGAGCAGTACTTC.